The 21 T cell receptor beta chains reported below all come from one sample, sequenced in a study of post-analysis software for immune sequencing data. General study findings and limits: Among several TRBV segments more frequent in patients than controls were TRBV5-6, TRBV5-1 and TRBV20-1.

Their specific antigens are unknown. Unique molecular identifiers were present in the TCR beta cDNA libraries. Each CDR3 protein gets one entry after TCRdb re-called the PCR reads with MiXCR. In the table there are about 770,000 distinct CDR3 sequences, about 43% of which are singletons. Sequencing was performed on blood. The receptors come from a girl between 5 and 17 years old with multiple sclerosis.

Only a few counts were recorded for this clonotype. The chain links TRBV12-3 or TRBV12-4 to TRBJ2-1, with TRBD2 identical over 10 bases. This CDR3 has 17 amino acids. With V trimmed by 4 bases and J by 0 bases, 6 bases remained unmatched. CDR3 amino acids: CASSSGLAEGSYNEQFF. In DNA, the CDR3 is TGTGCCAGCAGTTCTGGACTAGCGGAGGGCTCCTACAATGAGCAGTTCTTC.

In its sample, this clonotype was seen a few times. The rearrangement links TRBV12-3 or TRBV12-4 to TRBJ2-7; tentatively, D is TRBD2 (5 bases). The CDR3 spans 14 residues. Trimming took off 6 bases at V and 3 bases at J, with 15 bases between the two ends. This CDR3 reads CASSPSGKYYEQYF. The CDR3 coding sequence is TGTGCCAGCAGCCCTTCCGGGAAGTACTACGAGCAGTACTTC.

The sample holds a few counts of this clonotype. The rearrangement joins TRBV28 to TRBJ2-5, with 12 bases lining up with TRBD2. V shed 2 bases, J shed 2 bases, and the junction held 6 bases outside the gene matches. The length of the CDR3 is 17 residues. CDR1 MDHEN and CDR2 SYDVKM come from the germline V gene. The CDR3 is CASSLSLAGGPQETQYF. The CDR3 nucleotides read TGTGCCAGCAGTTTAAGTCTAGCGGGAGGGCCACAAGAGACCCAGTACTTC.

Here the CDR3 DNA reads TGCAGTGCTAGAAGGACACCTCACCCGACAGATACGCAGTATTTT. Translated: CSARRTPHPTDTQYF. The chain uses TRBV20-1 and TRBJ2-3; D is perhaps TRBD1 (5 bases). This CDR3 is 15 amino acids long. In germline, CDR1 is DFQATT, CDR2 SNEGSKA (reference sequence). The V end was cut by 2 bases, the J end by 3 bases, with 15 bases between.

The chain has TRBV18 and TRBJ2-3; no firm D call. The CDR3 extends over 14 amino acids. The V and J ends lost 3 bases and 5 bases respectively, with 12 bases between them. Germline V lookup: CDR1 KGHSH, CDR2 LQKENI. CDR3: CASSPSIDGDTQYF. The CDR3 coding sequence is TGTGCCAGCTCACCTTCGATCGACGGAGATACGCAGTATTTT.

The V gene is TRBV27, the J gene TRBJ2-2; 14 positions match TRBD2. The germline V gene encodes CDR1 MNHEY and CDR2 SMNVEV (reference sequence). The CDR3 contains 17 residues. Trimming cost V 5 bases and J 4 bases; bases outside gene matches: 6. As DNA, the CDR3 is TGTGCCAGCAGTCCGGGACTAGCGGGAGTACGCACCGGGGAGCTGTTTTTT. Amino acids: CASSPGLAGVRTGELFF.

This clonotype was counted a single time. This chain links TRBV21-1 with TRBJ2-5; TRBD2 reflects the table's D call only, with no check against the DNA. TRBV21-1 is recorded as a pseudogene. CDR3 length: 17 residues. For the CDR3, the DNA is TGTGCCAGCAGCCGTAGGGCTAGCGGGAGCCCACAAGAGACCCAGTACTTC. Its translation: CASSRRASGSPQETQYF.

The chain carries TRBV7-9 and TRBJ2-7, with D perhaps TRBD1 or TRBD2 (5 bases each). CDR3 size: 15 residues. From germline, CDR1 is SEHNR and CDR2 FQNEAQ (reference sequence). V lost 5 bases and J 2 bases, leaving 16 bases between the germline ends. The CDR3 coding sequence is TGTGCCAGCAGCGAACCGGGACGGGCCCCCTACGAGCAGTACTTC. Translating gives CASSEPGRAPYEQYF.

The V and J genes are TRBV9 and TRBJ1-2, with 8 bases aligning to TRBD1. V lost 0 bases and J lost 4; bases outside the gene matches: 8. Germline V gene lookup returns CDR1 SGDLS and CDR2 YYNGEE. This CDR3 has 16 residues. The chain's CDR3 is CASSVGGTGLTYGYTF. CDR3 coding DNA: TGTGCCAGCAGCGTAGGTGGGACAGGCCTGACCTATGGCTACACCTTC.

The V call is TRBV28, the J call TRBJ2-1, with D possibly called TRBD1 or TRBD2 (5 bases each). Germline-derived CDR1 and CDR2 are MDHEN and SYDVKM. V was shortened by 8 bases and J by 5 bases, with 16 bases between the two germline ends. The CDR3 spans 14 residues. The CDR3 protein is CASGPGSIDNEQFF. The CDR3 nucleotides read TGTGCCAGCGGCCCAGGGAGCATCGACAATGAGCAGTTCTTC.

The genes are TRBV6-5 and TRBJ2-7, with 7 bases aligning to TRBD2. V lost 0 bases to trimming and J lost 0 bases; unmatched junction nucleotides: 5. The CDR3 runs to 16 residues. Per germline, CDR1 MNHEY and CDR2 SVGAGI. CDR3 DNA: TGTGCCAGCAGTTACTCGACTAGCACGAGCTCCTACGAGCAGTACTTC. This gives the protein CASSYSTSTSSYEQYF.

The chain joins TRBV7-2 to TRBJ2-3; possible D gene TRBD2, 6 bases. CDR3 length equals 15 residues. Germline CDR1 SGHTA, CDR2 FQGNSA. Trimming shortened V by 5 bases and J by 2 bases, and 14 bases separated the two germline ends. CDR3 bases: TGTGCCAGCAGCCGGGGACTCCTCGACACAGATACGCAGTATTTT. Translating it yields CASSRGLLDTDTQYF. Supplemented by reference TRBV7-2 and TRBJ2-3, the full variable domain reads GAGVSQSPSNKVTEKGKDVELRCDPISGHTALYWYRQSLGQGLEFLIYFQGNSAPDKSGLPSDRFSAERTGGSVSTLTIQRTQQEDSAVYLCASSRGLLDTDTQYFGPGTRLTVL.

This clonotype was counted only a few times. CDR3 region: CASSPGVGAFF. In DNA, the CDR3 is TGTGCCAGCTCACCCGGGGTCGGAGCTTTCTTT. V and J are TRBV18 and TRBJ1-1; D remains unclear. The CDR3 totals 11 residues. Germline V CDR1 and CDR2: KGHSH, LQKENI. V lost 3 bases and J 10 bases, leaving 9 bases between the germline ends.

The rearrangement uses TRBV6-2 or TRBV6-3 and TRBJ2-1; D not resolved. The assigned J gene may be wrong: the sequence end matches TRBJ2-7 better. Germline lookup yields CDR1 MNHEY and CDR2 SVGEGT. The CDR3 is made up of 15 amino acids. In DNA, the CDR3 is TGTGCCAGCAGTTACGGTACCGTGGCCATGGATGAGCAGTACTTC. It codes for CASSYGTVAMDEQYF.

This clonotype was counted a few times. The chain couples TRBV7-6 to TRBJ2-1; tentatively, D is TRBD1 (5 bases). Trimming took off 2 bases at V and 8 bases at J, with 16 bases between the two ends. CDR1 is SGHVS, CDR2 FNYEAQ, per germline. This CDR3 contains 15 residues. For the CDR3, the DNA is TGTGCCAGCAGCTTACAGGGCGTTTCAGCCCATGAGCAGTTCTTC. Translated, it gives CASSLQGVSAHEQFF.

This chain joins TRBV13 and TRBJ2-7, with a tentative D call TRBD2 (6 bases). The ends were cut back, 5 bases at V and 3 bases at J, with 11 bases in the middle. Germline assignment: CDR1 PRHDT and CDR2 FYEKMQ (reference sequence). CDR3 size: 13 residues. In nucleotides, the CDR3 is TGTGCCAGCAGCCCGGGACTCGGCTACGAGCAGTACTTC. Its protein product is CASSPGLGYEQYF.

This clonotype was seen only a few times. The chain couples TRBV12-3 or TRBV12-4 to TRBJ2-3, with 7 bases fitting TRBD2. V dropped 6 bases and J dropped 0; count of bases not matched to a gene: 9. The CDR3 runs 16 residues. CDR3 nucleotides: TGTGCCAGCAGGTCGACTAGCAAGGGGAGCACAGATACGCAGTATTTT. Residues: CASRSTSKGSTDTQYF.

This chain joins TRBV5-6 and TRBJ2-1; no firm D call. The CDR3 length is 14 residues. In germline, CDR1 is SGHDT, CDR2 YYEEEE. The germline V and J ends were trimmed by 4 bases and 4 bases, with 12 bases remaining between them. CDR3 loop: CASSPYGSYNEQFF. The CDR3 DNA reads TGTGCCAGCAGCCCTTACGGGTCGTACAATGAGCAGTTCTTC.

A few counts support this clonotype. The V and J genes are TRBV11-1 and TRBJ2-1; TRBD2 might be the D (6 bases). Trimming took 6 bases from V and 6 from J, leaving 12 bases between them. CDR1 is SGHAT, CDR2 FQDESV, per germline (reference sequence). The CDR3 consists of 13 residues. In DNA, the CDR3 is TGTGCCAGCAGTATACTAGCCGGCAATGAGCAGTTCTTC. It translates to CASSILAGNEQFF. Drawing the rest from reference TRBV11-1 and TRBJ2-1, the complete variable domain is EAEVAQSPRYKITEKSQAVAFWCDPISGHATLYWYRQILGQGPELLVQFQDESVVDDSQLPKDRFSAERLKGVDSTLKIQPAELGDSAMYLCASSILAGNEQFFGPGTRLTVL.

This chain connects TRBV4-1 to TRBJ2-7; 7 bases match TRBD1. Per the germline V gene, CDR1 is MGHRA and CDR2 is YSYEKL. This CDR3 contains 16 residues. Germline trimming cut 1 base from V and 1 base from J; bases unmatched to any gene: 7. CDR3 sequence (DNA): TGCGCCAGCAGCCAAGTCCGGACAGGAACATCCTACGAGCAGTACTTC. This sequence encodes CASSQVRTGTSYEQYF.

This chain links TRBV12-3 or TRBV12-4 with TRBJ1-5, with a possible D match to TRBD1 (5 bases). Deletions cut 5 bases from V and 3 bases from J, with 17 bases between. The CDR3 sequence is 16 residues long. The CDR3 coding sequence is TGTGCCAGCAGTCGAACAGGTGATCCTTTCAATCAGCCCCAGCATTTT. Translated: CASSRTGDPFNQPQHF.